This T cell receptor beta chain was retrieved from a study of T cell clonotyping in hematopoietic cell transplantation. Study-wide findings and caveats: No sorting was done, leaving CD4 and CD8 contributions mixed. Recipient TCR diversity dropped after transplant; expanded clonotypes rose from day 30 to 180.

In the case of this clone: Its specificity is not known.

Profiling relied on immunoSEQ multiplex PCR, and the TCRdb table lists in-frame clones only, not all of them. The sample records some 17,000 clones, roughly 90% being singletons. Sample: peripheral blood mononuclear cells. The sequence came from a man in his fifties in good health. Some clones in this sample may be carry-over from other donors' samples.

The chain's CDR3 is CASSFSGGEAFF. In DNA form, the CDR3 reads TGCGCCAGCAGCTTCTCCGGGGGTGAAGCTTTCTTT. The gene calls are TRBV5-1 and TRBJ1-1, with a tentative D call TRBD1 (5 bases). The CDR3 runs to 12 residues. V was trimmed by 2 bases and J by 7 bases, leaving 9 bases between them. Germline V CDR1 and CDR2: SGHRS, YFSETQ.